These T cell receptor beta chains were read from a single sample in a study of T cells in tuberculosis. Data came from immunoSEQ multiplex PCR; TCRdb stores just in-frame clones and leaves some out. The table has approximately 49,000 clones, nearly 95% seen once. The sequencing used PBMCs, collected at tuberculosis diagnosis. These receptors were taken from an adult with tuberculosis. The CDR3 runs from the conserved cysteine through the conserved F or W. D genes are given only for firm matches. Size is stated for part of the rows, as once, few or many counts, or as a class when the clone is expanded.

TRBV19	.	TRBJ1-1	.	CASSIRSLMNTEAFF	TGTGCCAGTAGTATCCGGTCCCTCATGAACACTGAAGCTTTCTTT
TRBV15	.	TRBJ2-5	.	CATSRADQETQYF	TGTGCCACCAGCAGGGCAGACCAAGAGACCCAGTACTTC
TRBV7-9	.	TRBJ2-3	TRBD1	CASADRGTDTQYF	TGTGCCAGCGCCGACAGGGGCACAGATACGCAGTATTTT
TRBV21-1	.	TRBJ1-6	.	CASSKEGGRANRSPLHF	TGTGCCAGCAGCAAAGAAGGGGGCAGGGCAAATCGTTCACCCCTCCACTTT
TRBV2	.	TRBJ2-5	.	CASSVRLQETQYF	TGTGCCAGCAGTGTCCGGTTACAAGAGACCCAGTACTTC
TRBV11-2	.	TRBJ2-2	.	CASSPFRGRTNTGELFF	TGTGCCAGCAGCCCCTTTAGAGGGCGGACGAACACCGGGGAGCTGTTTTTT
TRBV7-6	.	TRBJ2-2	.	CASSLGQAVTGELFF	TGTGCCAGCAGCTTAGGGCAGGCCGTGACCGGGGAGCTGTTTTTT
TRBV19	once	TRBJ2-7	.	CASSTGSYEQYF	TGTGCCAGTAGTACAGGGTCCTACGAGCAGTACTTC
TRBV7-9	few	TRBJ1-2	.	CASSSLDSRGYTF	TGTGCCAGCAGCTCGTTGGACAGCCGGGGCTACACCTTC
TRBV5-1	.	TRBJ2-7	TRBD2	CASSSAGGRYEQYF	TGCGCCAGCAGCTCAGCGGGAGGTCGCTACGAGCAGTACTTC
TRBV9	.	TRBJ2-5	.	CASSVDIQEETQYF	TGTGCCAGCAGCGTAGATATCCAGGAAGAGACCCAGTACTTC
TRBV10-3	.	TRBJ2-3	TRBD2	CAIKSGSSTDTQYF	TGTGCCATCAAAAGCGGGAGTAGCACAGATACGCAGTATTTT
TRBV27	once	TRBJ2-3	.	CASSLRTAVDTDTQYF	TGTGCCAGCAGTTTGCGGACTGCGGTGGACACAGATACGCAGTATTTT
TRBV7-6	.	TRBJ1-4	TRBD1	CASSVNSRDRDEKLFF	TGTGCCAGCAGCGTGAACTCCCGGGACAGGGATGAAAAACTGTTTTTT
TRBV7-8	.	TRBJ1-1	.	CASSLAARDTEAFF	TGTGCCAGCAGCTTAGCGGCCAGGGACACTGAAGCTTTCTTT
TRBV6-1	few	TRBJ2-1	.	CASSLQGRDEQFF	TGTGCCAGCAGTTTACAGGGTAGGGATGAGCAGTTCTTC
TRBV6-6	.	TRBJ2-5	.	CASSWTEETQYF	TGTGCCAGCAGTTGGACAGAAGAGACCCAGTACTTC
TRBV30	.	TRBJ1-1	TRBD1	CAWKSGQGNTEAFF	TGTGCCTGGAAGTCCGGACAGGGCAACACTGAAGCTTTCTTT
TRBV5-8	.	TRBJ1-4	TRBD1	CASSVQGAGYEKLFF	TGTGCCAGCAGCGTACAGGGGGCTGGGTATGAAAAACTGTTTTTT
TRBV7-8	.	TRBJ1-2	.	CASSFGRESYYGYTF	TGTGCCAGCAGCTTTGGACGGGAGTCCTATTATGGCTACACCTTC
TRBV19	.	TRBJ2-2	TRBD1	CASSTGTGRNTGELFF	TGTGCCAGTAGTACCGGGACAGGTCGGAACACCGGGGAGCTGTTTTTT
TRBV25-1	.	TRBJ2-1	TRBD1	CASSELPGGFGEQFF	TGTGCCAGCAGTGAATTACCAGGGGGCTTTGGCGAGCAGTTCTTC
TRBV10-3	.	TRBJ1-2	TRBD1	CAISESGDRGYLGYTF	TGTGCCATCAGTGAGTCGGGGGACAGGGGATATCTTGGCTACACCTTC
TRBV13	.	TRBJ2-2	.	CASSLNLGGDWTGELFF	TGTGCCAGCAGCCTAAACCTCGGCGGGGATTGGACCGGGGAGCTGTTTTTT
TRBV9	once	TRBJ1-3	.	CASSAYSTVVGGNTIYF	TGTGCCAGCAGCGCTTACTCAACAGTCGTTGGCGGAAACACCATATATTTT
TRBV5-1	once	TRBJ2-3	TRBD2	CASSLQSSGSLGTDTQYF	TGCGCCAGCAGCTTGCAATCTAGCGGGAGTCTCGGTACAGATACGCAGTATTTT
TRBV6-5	.	TRBJ1-2	.	CASSPLIGESYGYTF	TGTGCCAGCAGTCCGTTGATTGGAGAATCCTATGGCTACACCTTC
TRBV18	.	TRBJ1-2	TRBD1	CASSPEQGARGYTF	TGTGCCAGCTCACCAGAGCAGGGGGCACGGGGCTACACCTTC
TRBV7-2	once	TRBJ1-1	.	CASSSTGNTEAFF	TGTGCCAGCAGCTCGACAGGGAACACTGAAGCTTTCTTT
TRBV25-1	.	TRBJ1-2	TRBD1	CASRHSGTGGLDYGYTF	TGTGCCAGCAGACATTCCGGGACAGGGGGCTTAGACTATGGCTACACCTTC
TRBV7-2	.	TRBJ2-7	TRBD1	CASSLIKTGFRSYEQYF	TGTGCCAGCAGCTTGATCAAGACAGGGTTCCGCTCCTACGAGCAGTACTTC
TRBV5-1	once	TRBJ2-1	.	CASSGSLTYNEQFF	TGCGCCAGCAGCGGGTCCTTGACTTACAATGAGCAGTTCTTC
TRBV21-1	.	TRBJ1-4	.	CASSRAELSFEKLFF	TGTGCCAGCAGCAGGGCAGAGTTAAGCTTTGAAAAACTGTTTTTT
TRBV5-6	.	TRBJ2-1	TRBD1	CASSFIRGQEQFF	TGTGCCAGCAGCTTCATCAGGGGGCAGGAGCAGTTCTTC
TRBV4-1	.	TRBJ1-1	.	CASSPTKRKSLGDTEAFF	TGCGCCAGCAGCCCCACCAAAAGAAAATCCCTAGGGGACACTGAAGCTTTCTTT
TRBV18	.	TRBJ2-3	.	CASSPPSRTDTQYF	TGTGCCAGCTCACCCCCCTCCCGGACAGATACGCAGTATTTT
TRBV30	.	TRBJ2-7	TRBD1	CAWSVGDSLNYEQYF	TGTGCCTGGAGTGTCGGGGACAGTTTGAACTACGAGCAGTACTTC
TRBV7-9	.	TRBJ2-7	TRBD2	CASSLWGGYEQYF	TGTGCCAGCAGCTTATGGGGGGGCTACGAGCAGTACTTC
TRBV5-1	.	TRBJ2-2	TRBD2	CASRLAGGHRGYTGELFF	TGCGCCAGCAGACTAGCGGGAGGGCATCGTGGGTACACCGGGGAGCTGTTTTTT
TRBV7-2	.	TRBJ2-1	TRBD2	CASSLPGLVGGATEQFF	TGTGCCAGCAGCTTACCGGGACTAGTTGGGGGGGCCACTGAGCAGTTCTTC
TRBV27	.	TRBJ1-1	TRBD1	CASSFVVSQGLGTEAFF	TGTGCCAGCAGTTTCGTGGTATCACAGGGGCTCGGCACTGAAGCTTTCTTT
TRBV5-6	once	TRBJ2-2	TRBD1	CASSPGQGAIRTGELFF	TGTGCCAGCAGCCCGGGACAGGGGGCTATTCGGACCGGGGAGCTGTTTTTT
TRBV29-1	few	TRBJ1-1	TRBD1	CSVAWDSYTEAFF	TGCAGCGTCGCTTGGGACAGCTACACTGAAGCTTTCTTT
TRBV19	.	TRBJ1-5	.	CASSIRANQPQHF	TGTGCCAGTAGTATCAGGGCTAATCAGCCCCAGCATTTT
TRBV28	.	TRBJ1-4	TRBD1	CATTRTGSTNEKLFF	TGTGCCACCACGCGGACAGGCTCAACTAATGAAAAACTGTTTTTT
TRBV30	.	TRBJ2-7	.	CAWSARYEQYF	TGTGCCTGGAGTGCCCGCTACGAGCAGTACTTC
TRBV4-3	few	TRBJ2-3	TRBD2	CASSPRTSGSPDTQYF	TGCGCCAGCAGCCCTCGGACTAGCGGGAGCCCAGATACGCAGTATTTT
TRBV7-2	once	TRBJ2-5	TRBD1	CASSLGRTGGGKETQYF	TGTGCCAGCAGCTTAGGGCGGACAGGGGGCGGCAAAGAGACCCAGTACTTC
TRBV27	.	TRBJ2-3	TRBD1	CASSLRDRDTDTQYF	TGTGCCAGCAGTTTACGGGACAGGGACACAGATACGCAGTATTTT
TRBV27	.	TRBJ2-1	.	CASSLITGGRSNEQFF	TGTGCCAGCAGTTTAATTACCGGGGGAAGGAGCAATGAGCAGTTCTTC
TRBV19	.	TRBJ1-5	.	CASRLLGNQPQHF	TGTGCCAGTAGACTATTGGGCAATCAGCCCCAGCATTTT
TRBV7-8	.	TRBJ2-7	TRBD2	CASSFLGRLAAYEQYF	TGTGCCAGCAGCTTCTTGGGCCGGCTAGCGGCCTACGAGCAGTACTTC
TRBV7-8	.	TRBJ2-7	TRBD2	CASSILAGGTYEQYF	TGTGCCAGCAGCATCCTAGCGGGAGGAACCTACGAGCAGTACTTC
TRBV2	once	TRBJ1-5	TRBD1	CASIGQENQPQHF	TGTGCCAGCATAGGACAGGAGAATCAGCCCCAGCATTTT
TRBV27	.	TRBJ2-2	.	CASRQGTGELFF	TGTGCCAGCAGGCAGGGGACGGGGGAGCTGTTTTTT
TRBV28	.	TRBJ2-1	.	CASSFQSWPYNEQFF	TGTGCCAGCAGTTTCCAATCTTGGCCGTACAATGAGCAGTTCTTC